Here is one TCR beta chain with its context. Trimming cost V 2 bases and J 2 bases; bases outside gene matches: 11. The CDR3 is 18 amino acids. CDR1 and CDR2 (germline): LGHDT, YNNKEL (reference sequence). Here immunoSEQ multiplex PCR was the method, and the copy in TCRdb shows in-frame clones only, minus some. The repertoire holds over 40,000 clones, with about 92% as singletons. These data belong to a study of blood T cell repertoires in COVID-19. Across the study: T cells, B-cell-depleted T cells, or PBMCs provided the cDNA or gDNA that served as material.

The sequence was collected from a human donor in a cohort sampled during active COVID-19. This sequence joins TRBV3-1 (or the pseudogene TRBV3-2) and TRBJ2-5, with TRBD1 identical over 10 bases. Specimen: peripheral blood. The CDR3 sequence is CASSQYSGTGEFQETQYF. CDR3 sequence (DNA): TGTGCCAGCAGCCAATATTCTGGGACAGGGGAATTTCAAGAGACCCAGTACTTC.